This TCR beta chain is drawn from a study of blood T cells in healthy people across ages. A second PCR of roughly 7 to 11 cycles used a sample-barcoded 5' primer and a J-beta primer mix. TCRdb reprocessed the 5' RACE reads with MiXCR, giving one entry per CDR3 protein. Of 550,000 to 650,000 distinct CDR3 sequences listed, around 31% were seen once; the top ten hold 15% to 18%. Samples had at least 6 million PBMCs isolated from them. This clonotype came up many times. Trimming took 0 bases from V and 4 from J; bases not matched to a gene: 4. CDR1 SGHRS and CDR2 YFSETQ come from the germline V gene. This CDR3 is 15 amino acids long.

J is TRBJ2-5 and V is TRBV5-1; 9 positions agree with TRBD1. Sample: blood. This sequence originates from a woman aged 80 or over in good health. For the CDR3, the DNA is TGCGCCAGCAGCTTGGAGACAGGGGGGGGAGAGACCCAGTACTTC. It encodes CASSLETGGGETQYF.